This TCR beta chain appears in the sequencing data of a study of OX40 agonist ivuxolimab in advanced cancers. Whole-study results and caveats: At 0.1 to 3.0 mg/kg, CD4+ and CD8+ blood T cells expanded clonally by week 6. On average, a greater number of expanded clones characterised CD8+ T cells relative to CD4+. Among the lowest peripheral clonal expansion occurred in 0.1-3.0 mg/kg partial responders.

Germline V lookup: CDR1 LGHNA, CDR2 YSLEER. Trimming stripped 0 bases from V and 2 bases from J, with 14 bases between. CDR3 size: 17 residues. As to this clone: Its antigen is not known.

Profiling relied on immunoSEQ multiplex PCR, and the TCRdb table lists in-frame clones only, not all of them. The sample includes about 81,000 clones, about 93% seen only once; the top ten take over 11%. This clonotype was sampled from an adult with an advanced solid tumor such as melanoma, head and neck, liver or kidney cancer. Sequences were derived from CD4+ or CD8+ T cells sorted from blood, sampled in a trial of the OX40 agonist ivuxolimab. The J gene is TRBJ1-3, the V gene TRBV4-3; no clear D. CDR3 region: CASSQDSAGQAGNTIYF. CDR3 DNA: TGCGCCAGCAGCCAAGATAGCGCAGGCCAAGCTGGAAACACCATATATTTT.